These T cell receptor beta chains were read from a single sample in a study of response to subunit inactivated influenza vaccine. MiXCR, run by TCRdb on the RT-PCR reads, gives a single entry per CDR3 protein. The table records approximately 570,000 distinct CDR3 sequences, approximately 7.1% of them present only once. The specimen comprised PBMCs from blood, sampled less than 25 months after vaccination. The receptors here all came from a man between 50 and 75 years old who received an inactivated influenza vaccine. Each CDR3 is given with its conserved first and last residue. D genes are given only for firm matches. The size field is filled for only some rows; it gives once, few, many or a size class.

V gene,J gene,clone size,D gene,CDR3 protein,CDR3 DNA
TRBV7-2,TRBJ2-4,few,NA,CASSLVQGNIQYF,TGTGCCAGCAGCTTAGTACAGGGTAACATTCAGTACTTC
TRBV28,TRBJ2-1,many,TRBD2,CASRTSGIYNEQFF,TGTGCCAGCAGGACTAGCGGGATCTACAATGAGCAGTTCTTC
TRBV7-2,TRBJ1-2,few,NA,CASNLVSVDGYTF,TGTGCCAGCAACTTAGTGTCCGTGGATGGCTACACCTTC
TRBV12-3/TRBV12-4,TRBJ2-1,many,NA,CASSRVYNEQFF,TGTGCCAGCAGCCGGGTCTACAATGAGCAGTTCTTC
TRBV3-1,TRBJ2-1,many,TRBD2,CASSPTLGAGVRIEQFF,TGTGCCAGCAGCCCAACCCTGGGAGCGGGAGTTAGGATTGAGCAGTTCTTC
TRBV20-1,TRBJ1-1,many,TRBD1,CSAGIPDRGLTEAFF,TGCAGTGCCGGCATTCCCGACAGGGGGCTCACTGAAGCTTTCTTT
TRBV5-1,TRBJ2-3,many,NA,CASSFPSTDTQYF,TGCGCCAGCAGCTTCCCCAGCACAGATACGCAGTATTTT
TRBV6-1,TRBJ2-1,many,TRBD2,CASKVSGGVHNEQFF,TGTGCCAGCAAAGTTAGCGGGGGGGTGCACAATGAGCAGTTCTTC
TRBV5-1,TRBJ1-4,few,TRBD1,CASSLAGQGTTNEKLFF,TGCGCCAGCAGCTTGGCCGGACAGGGGACAACTAATGAAAAACTGTTTTTT
TRBV28,TRBJ1-1,NA,NA,CASSSTPHRGGGHTEAFF,TGTGCCAGCAGTTCCACTCCCCATCGGGGGGGCGGTCACACTGAAGCTTTCTTT
TRBV7-9,TRBJ2-5,NA,NA,CASSQPSGLGETQYF,TGTGCCAGCAGCCAACCCTCAGGACTGGGAGAGACCCAGTACTTC
TRBV7-2,TRBJ2-3,NA,NA,CASSRVRGEQYF,TGTGCCAGCAGCCGAGTCCGGGGAGAGCAGTATTTT
TRBV2,TRBJ1-2,NA,NA,CASSEELYGYTF,TGTGCCAGCAGCGAAGAACTCTATGGCTACACCTTC
TRBV7-9,TRBJ2-3,few,TRBD2,CASSLSRGGRDTQYF,TGTGCCAGCAGCTTAAGCCGGGGGGGCAGAGATACGCAGTATTTT
TRBV3-1,TRBJ2-7,many,TRBD2,CASSLVGSGRLDEQYF,TGTGCCAGCAGCCTCGTTGGTAGCGGGAGGTTGGACGAGCAGTACTTC
TRBV7-9,TRBJ2-5,many,NA,CASSNQRTQETQYF,TGTGCCAGCAGCAACCAGCGGACGCAAGAGACCCAGTACTTC